This T cell receptor (beta chain) was identified during a study of lymphopenia after photon versus proton radiotherapy. Findings of the study overall: After the lymphocyte nadir, photon-treated repertoires showed oligoclonal expansion, especially of CD8+ Temra cells.

With regard to this clone: Its cognate antigen is unknown.

Generated by immunoSEQ multiplex PCR, the TCRdb table keeps only in-frame clones and is missing some. In the table there are 25,000 to 35,000 clones, around nine tenths of which are singletons. Germline V gene lookup returns CDR1 MGHDK and CDR2 SYGVNS. V was cut by 0 bases and J by 4 bases, with 19 bases left in between. The CDR3 sequence is 17 residues long. This clonotype originated in a woman in her fifties or sixties with cholangiocarcinoma. Some clones in this sample may be carry-over from other donors' samples. Specimen: peripheral blood, collected from a patient treated with proton-based radiotherapy. The chain carries TRBV25-1 and TRBJ2-7; D may be TRBD1 (5 bases). This CDR3 reads CASSEYGNLGAQYEQYF. CDR3 sequence (DNA): TGTGCCAGCAGTGAATATGGGAACTTAGGGGCCCAATACGAGCAGTACTTC.